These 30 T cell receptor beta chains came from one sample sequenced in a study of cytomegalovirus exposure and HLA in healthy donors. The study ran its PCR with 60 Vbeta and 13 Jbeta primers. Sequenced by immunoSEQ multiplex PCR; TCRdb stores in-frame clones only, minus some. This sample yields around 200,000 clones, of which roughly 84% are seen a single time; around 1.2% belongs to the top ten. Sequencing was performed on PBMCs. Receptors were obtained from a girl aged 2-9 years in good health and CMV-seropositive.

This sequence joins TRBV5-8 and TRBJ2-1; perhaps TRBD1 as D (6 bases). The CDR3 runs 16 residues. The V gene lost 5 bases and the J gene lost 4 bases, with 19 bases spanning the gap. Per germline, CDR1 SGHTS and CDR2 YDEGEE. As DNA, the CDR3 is TGTGCCAGCAGGCTAAGAACCGGGACATTTTACAATGAGCAGTTCTTC. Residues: CASRLRTGTFYNEQFF.

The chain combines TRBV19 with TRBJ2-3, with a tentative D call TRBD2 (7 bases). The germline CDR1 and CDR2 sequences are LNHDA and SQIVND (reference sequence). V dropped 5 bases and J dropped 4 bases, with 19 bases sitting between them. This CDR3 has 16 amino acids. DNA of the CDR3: TGTGCCAGTAGTGTTAAAGTAGGGGGGGATGCAGATACGCAGTATTTT. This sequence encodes CASSVKVGGDADTQYF.

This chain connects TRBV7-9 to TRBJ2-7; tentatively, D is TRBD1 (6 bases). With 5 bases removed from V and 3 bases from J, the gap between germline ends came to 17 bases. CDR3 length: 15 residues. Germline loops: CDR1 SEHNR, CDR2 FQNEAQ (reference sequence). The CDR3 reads CASSTPDRGYYEQYF. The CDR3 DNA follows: TGTGCCAGCAGCACTCCGGACAGAGGCTACTACGAGCAGTACTTC.

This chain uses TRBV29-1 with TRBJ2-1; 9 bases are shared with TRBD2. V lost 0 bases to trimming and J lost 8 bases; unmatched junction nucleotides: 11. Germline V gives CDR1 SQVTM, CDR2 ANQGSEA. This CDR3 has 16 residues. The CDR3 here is CSVEDPGIAGEDEQFF. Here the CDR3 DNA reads TGCAGCGTTGAAGATCCTGGTATAGCGGGAGAAGATGAGCAGTTCTTC.

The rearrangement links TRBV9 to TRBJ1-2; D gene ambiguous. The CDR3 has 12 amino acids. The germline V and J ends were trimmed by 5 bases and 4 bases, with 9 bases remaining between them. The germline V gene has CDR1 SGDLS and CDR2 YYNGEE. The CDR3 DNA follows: TGTGCCAGCAGTAACAGTTTCTATGGCTACACCTTC. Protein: CASSNSFYGYTF.

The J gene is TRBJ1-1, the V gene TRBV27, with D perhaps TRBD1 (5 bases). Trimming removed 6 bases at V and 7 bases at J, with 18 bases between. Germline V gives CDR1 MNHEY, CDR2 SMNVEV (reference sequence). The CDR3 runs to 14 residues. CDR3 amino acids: CASSRERWGSEAFF. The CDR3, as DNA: TGTGCCAGCAGCCGGGAGAGGTGGGGGAGTGAAGCTTTCTTT.

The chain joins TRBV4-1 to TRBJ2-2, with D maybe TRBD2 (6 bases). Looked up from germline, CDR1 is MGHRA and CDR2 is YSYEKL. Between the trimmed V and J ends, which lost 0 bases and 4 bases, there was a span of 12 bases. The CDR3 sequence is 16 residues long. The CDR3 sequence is CASSQEQAGITGELFF. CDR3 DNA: TGCGCCAGCAGCCAAGAACAGGCGGGGATCACCGGGGAGCTGTTTTTT.

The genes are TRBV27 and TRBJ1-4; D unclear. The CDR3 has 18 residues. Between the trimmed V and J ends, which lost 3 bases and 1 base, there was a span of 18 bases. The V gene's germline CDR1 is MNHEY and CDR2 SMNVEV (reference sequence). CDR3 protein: CASSFAGRKWGTNEKLFF. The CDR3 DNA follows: TGTGCCAGCAGTTTTGCGGGTCGAAAATGGGGAACTAATGAAAAACTGTTTTTT.

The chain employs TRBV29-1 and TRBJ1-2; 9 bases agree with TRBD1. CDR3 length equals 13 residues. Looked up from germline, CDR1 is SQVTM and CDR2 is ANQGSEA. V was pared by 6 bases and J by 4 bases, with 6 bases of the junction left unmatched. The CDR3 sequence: CSVPGQGSYGYTF. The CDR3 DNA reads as TGCAGCGTACCGGGACAGGGTAGCTATGGCTACACCTTC.

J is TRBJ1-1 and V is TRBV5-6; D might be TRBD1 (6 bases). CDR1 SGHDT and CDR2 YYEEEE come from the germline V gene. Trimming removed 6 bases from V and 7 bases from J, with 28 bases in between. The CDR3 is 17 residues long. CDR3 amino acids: CASTLRGGNPSRSEAFF. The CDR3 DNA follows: TGTGCCAGCACCCTGAGGGGGGGCAACCCATCTCGGAGTGAAGCTTTCTTT.

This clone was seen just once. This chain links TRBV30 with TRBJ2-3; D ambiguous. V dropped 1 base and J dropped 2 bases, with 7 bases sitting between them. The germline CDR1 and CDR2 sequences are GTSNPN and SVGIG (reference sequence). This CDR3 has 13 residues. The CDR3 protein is CAWSGAHTDTQYF. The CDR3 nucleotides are TGTGCCTGGAGTGGGGCTCACACAGATACGCAGTATTTT.

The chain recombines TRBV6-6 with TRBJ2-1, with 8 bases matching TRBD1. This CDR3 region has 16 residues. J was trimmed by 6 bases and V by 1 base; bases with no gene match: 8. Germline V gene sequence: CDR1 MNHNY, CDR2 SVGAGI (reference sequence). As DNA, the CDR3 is TGTGCCAGCAGTTACTTAGGGCAGGGGGCCCGCAATGAGCAGTTCTTC. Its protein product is CASSYLGQGARNEQFF.

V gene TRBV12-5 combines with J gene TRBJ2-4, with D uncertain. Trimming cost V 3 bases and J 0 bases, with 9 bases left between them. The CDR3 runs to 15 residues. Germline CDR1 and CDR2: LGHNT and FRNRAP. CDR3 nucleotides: TGTGCTAGTGGTTTAGAGAGGCTAGCCAAAAACATTCAGTACTTC. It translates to CASGLERLAKNIQYF.

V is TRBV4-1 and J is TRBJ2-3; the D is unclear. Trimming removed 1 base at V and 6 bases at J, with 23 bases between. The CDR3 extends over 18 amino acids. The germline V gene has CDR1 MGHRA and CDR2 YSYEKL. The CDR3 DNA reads TGCGCCAGCAGCCAAGTGATAGACACCGGTCGTCGGTTCGATACGCAGTATTTT. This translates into CASSQVIDTGRRFDTQYF.

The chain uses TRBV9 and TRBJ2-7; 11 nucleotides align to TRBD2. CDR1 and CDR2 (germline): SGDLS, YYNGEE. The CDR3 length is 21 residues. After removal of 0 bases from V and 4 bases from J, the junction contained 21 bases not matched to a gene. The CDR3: CASSVGGGIAGGPLGEYEQYF. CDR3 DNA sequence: TGTGCCAGCAGCGTAGGTGGAGGGATAGCGGGAGGGCCCCTTGGGGAGTACGAGCAGTACTTC. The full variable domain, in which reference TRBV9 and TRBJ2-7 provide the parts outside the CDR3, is DSGVTQTPKHLITATGQRVTLRCSPRSGDLSVYWYQQSLDQGLQFLIQYYNGEERAKGNILERFSAQQFPDLHSELNLSSLELGDSALYFCASSVGGGIAGGPLGEYEQYFGPGTRLTVT.

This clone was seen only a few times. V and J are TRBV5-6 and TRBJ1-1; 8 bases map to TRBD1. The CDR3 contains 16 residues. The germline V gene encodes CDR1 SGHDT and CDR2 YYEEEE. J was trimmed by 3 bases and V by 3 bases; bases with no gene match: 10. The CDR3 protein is CASSYRGGEKYTEAFF. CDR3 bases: TGTGCCAGCAGCTACAGGGGGGGGGAAAAATACACTGAAGCTTTCTTT.

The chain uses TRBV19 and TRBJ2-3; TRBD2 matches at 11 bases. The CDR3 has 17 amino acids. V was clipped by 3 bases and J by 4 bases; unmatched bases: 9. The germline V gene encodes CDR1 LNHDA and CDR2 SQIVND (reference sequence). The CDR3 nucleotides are TGTGCCAGTAGTATCGGTTTAGCGGGGGGGCCGGCAGATACGCAGTATTTT. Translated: CASSIGLAGGPADTQYF.

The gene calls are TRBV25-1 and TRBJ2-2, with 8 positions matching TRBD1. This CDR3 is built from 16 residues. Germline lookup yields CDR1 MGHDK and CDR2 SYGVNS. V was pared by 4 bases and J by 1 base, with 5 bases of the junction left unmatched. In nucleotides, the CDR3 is TGTGCCAGCAGTGCTCCCGGGACAGGGAACACCGGGGAGCTGTTTTTT. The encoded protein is CASSAPGTGNTGELFF.

CDR3 loop: CATSRSHNPGGGESVETQYF. CDR3 sequence (DNA): TGTGCCACCAGCAGAAGCCACAACCCCGGGGGGGGAGAAAGCGTGGAGACCCAGTACTTC. The rearrangement joins TRBV15 to TRBJ2-5; 8 bases are a match to TRBD2. V was pared by 2 bases and J by 5 bases, with 22 bases of the junction left unmatched. Germline V gene sequence: CDR1 LNHNV, CDR2 YYDKDF (reference sequence). This CDR3 comprises 20 residues.

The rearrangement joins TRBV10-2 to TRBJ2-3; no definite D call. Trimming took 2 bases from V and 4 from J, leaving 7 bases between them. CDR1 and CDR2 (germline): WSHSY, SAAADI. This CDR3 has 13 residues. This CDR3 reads CASSEEPADTQYF. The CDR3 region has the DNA TGCGCCAGCAGTGAGGAACCAGCAGATACGCAGTATTTT.

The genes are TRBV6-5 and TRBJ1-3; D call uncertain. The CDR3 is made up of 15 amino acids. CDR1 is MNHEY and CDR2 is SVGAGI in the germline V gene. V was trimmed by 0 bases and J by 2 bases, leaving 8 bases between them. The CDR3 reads CASSYSRETGNTIYF. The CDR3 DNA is TGTGCCAGCAGTTACTCGCGGGAGACTGGAAACACCATATATTTT.

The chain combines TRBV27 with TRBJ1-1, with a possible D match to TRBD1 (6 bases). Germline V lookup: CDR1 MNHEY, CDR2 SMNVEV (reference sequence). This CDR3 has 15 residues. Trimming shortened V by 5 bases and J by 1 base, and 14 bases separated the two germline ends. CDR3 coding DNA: TGTGCCAGCAGTATTTTAAGGGACAAGAACACTGAAGCTTTCTTT. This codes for CASSILRDKNTEAFF.

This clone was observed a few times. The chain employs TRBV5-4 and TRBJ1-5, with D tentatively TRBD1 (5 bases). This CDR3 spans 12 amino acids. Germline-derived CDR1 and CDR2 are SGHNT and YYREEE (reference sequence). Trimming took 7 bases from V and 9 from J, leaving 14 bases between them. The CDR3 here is CASYRLYPPQHF. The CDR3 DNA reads TGTGCCAGCTACAGGTTGTATCCGCCCCAGCATTTT.

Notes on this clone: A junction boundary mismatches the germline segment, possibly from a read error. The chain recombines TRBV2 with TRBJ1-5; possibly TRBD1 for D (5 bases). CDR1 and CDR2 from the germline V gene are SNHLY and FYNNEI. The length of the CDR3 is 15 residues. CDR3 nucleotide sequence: TGTGCCAGCAGTGAATTCCAGGGTAGCTATCAGCCCCAGCATTTT. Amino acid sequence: CASSEFQGSYQPQHF.

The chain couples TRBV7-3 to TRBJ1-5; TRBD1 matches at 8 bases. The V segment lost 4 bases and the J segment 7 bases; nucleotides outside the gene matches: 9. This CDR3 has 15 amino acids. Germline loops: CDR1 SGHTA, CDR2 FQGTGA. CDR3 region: CASSSTGGPGQPQHF. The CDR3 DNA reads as TGTGCCAGCAGCTCAACAGGGGGTCCGGGACAGCCCCAGCATTTT.

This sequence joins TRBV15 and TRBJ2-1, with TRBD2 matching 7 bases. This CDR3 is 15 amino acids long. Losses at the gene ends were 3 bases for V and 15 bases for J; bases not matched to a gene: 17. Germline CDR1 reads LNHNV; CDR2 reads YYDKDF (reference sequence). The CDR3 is CATSSRPVAGVSGFF. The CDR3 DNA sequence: TGTGCCACCAGCAGCCGTCCCGTTGCGGGAGTGAGTGGGTTCTTC.

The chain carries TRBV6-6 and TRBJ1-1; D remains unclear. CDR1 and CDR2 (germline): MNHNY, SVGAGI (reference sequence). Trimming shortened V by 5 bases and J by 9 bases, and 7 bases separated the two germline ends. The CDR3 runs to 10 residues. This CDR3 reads CASSIGKAFF. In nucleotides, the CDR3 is TGTGCCAGCAGTATCGGGAAAGCTTTCTTT.

Here the CDR3 DNA reads TGTGCCAGTTCCTCCCGCGGGGGGTTCAGGTATAGCAATGAGCAGTTCTTC. Protein product: CASSSRGGFRYSNEQFF. J is TRBJ2-1 and V is TRBV19; 8 positions agree with TRBD2. Germline trimming cut 8 bases from V and 6 bases from J; bases unmatched to any gene: 18. Germline-derived CDR1 and CDR2 are LNHDA and SQIVND (reference sequence). This CDR3 is built from 17 residues.

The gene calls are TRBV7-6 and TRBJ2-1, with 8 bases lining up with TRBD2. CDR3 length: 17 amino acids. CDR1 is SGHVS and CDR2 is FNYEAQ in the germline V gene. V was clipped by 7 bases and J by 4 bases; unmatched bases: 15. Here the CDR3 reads CASTHGGRGGRYNEQFF. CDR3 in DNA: TGTGCCAGCACCCACGGGGGACGGGGGGGCCGGTACAATGAGCAGTTCTTC.

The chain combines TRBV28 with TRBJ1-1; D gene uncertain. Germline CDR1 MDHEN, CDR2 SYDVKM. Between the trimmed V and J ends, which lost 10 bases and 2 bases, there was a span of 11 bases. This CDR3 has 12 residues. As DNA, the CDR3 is TGTGCCACCCGCCAGGATAACACTGAAGCTTTCTTT. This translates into CATRQDNTEAFF.